The 14 T cell receptor beta chains below come from one sample, sequenced in a study of T cell responses to AZD1222 COVID-19 vaccine. Only in-frame clones appear in the TCRdb table, and some are missing; sequencing was by immunoSEQ multiplex PCR. The profile shows 100,000 to 150,000 clones, approximately 92% of them singletons. The source material was peripheral blood, sampled on day 0 of AZD1222 vaccination. Receptors were obtained from an adult in good health.

DNA for the CDR3: TGTGCCAGCAGTGACAGGGGGGTAGGAGAAAAACTGTTTTTT. Translation: CASSDRGVGEKLFF. This rearrangement joins TRBV6-1 to TRBJ1-4, with 7 bases that match TRBD1. Germline loops: CDR1 MNHNS, CDR2 SASEGT. V trimming: 3 bases; J trimming: 8 bases; junction bases outside the gene matches: 6. This CDR3 comprises 14 residues.

Only a few counts were recorded for this clone. The chain combines TRBV5-1 with TRBJ2-7; 7 bases align to TRBD1. Germline CDR1 SGHRS, CDR2 YFSETQ. V trimming: 0 bases; J trimming: 2 bases; junction bases outside the gene matches: 2. The CDR3 spans 14 residues. The CDR3: CASSLEGAAYEQYF. CDR3 coding DNA: TGCGCCAGCAGCTTGGAGGGGGCTGCCTACGAGCAGTACTTC. Full variable domain (remainder filled in from reference TRBV5-1 and TRBJ2-7): KAGVTQTPRYLIKTRGQQVTLSCSPISGHRSVSWYQQTPGQGLQFLFEYFSETQRNKGNFPGRFSGRQFSNSRSEMNVSTLELGDSALYLCASSLEGAAYEQYFGPGTRLTVT.

J is TRBJ2-7 and V is TRBV7-9; D is undetermined. This CDR3 has 13 amino acids. Germline-derived CDR1 and CDR2 are SEHNR and FQNEAQ (reference sequence). The V end lost 8 bases, the J end lost 3 bases, and 14 bases lay between the germline ends. CDR3 DNA sequence: TGTGCCAGCGGATCCTCCGAGCTCTACGAGCAGTACTTC. It translates to CASGSSELYEQYF.

This clone was recorded only once. The CDR3 protein is CASSLWWGTRGLSYEQYF. CDR3 sequence (DNA): TGTGCCAGCAGTTTATGGTGGGGTACTCGCGGACTTTCCTACGAGCAGTACTTC. V and J are TRBV28 and TRBJ2-7, with D possibly matching TRBD2 (5 bases). Germline V gene data show CDR1 as MDHEN and CDR2 as SYDVKM. CDR3 size: 18 residues. V lost 0 bases, J lost 1 base, and 19 bases lay in between.

V usage is TRBV7-9 and J usage is TRBJ2-5; 7 bases align to TRBD2. The CDR3 is made up of 12 amino acids. CDR1 and CDR2 (germline): SEHNR, FQNEAQ (reference sequence). The V gene end was trimmed by 5 bases and the J gene end by 5 bases; junction bases not matched to a gene: 2. The CDR3 DNA is TGTGCCAGCAGCAACGGGAGGGAGACCCAGTACTTC. As protein: CASSNGRETQYF.

The rearrangement joins TRBV4-1 to TRBJ2-7, with 7 positions matching TRBD1. CDR1 is MGHRA and CDR2 is YSYEKL in the germline V gene. This CDR3 is built from 16 residues. Trimming cost V 1 base and J 1 base; bases outside gene matches: 7. The CDR3, as DNA: TGCGCCAGCAGCCAAGGGGCCCCGGACAGGTCCTACGAGCAGTACTTC. It specifies CASSQGAPDRSYEQYF.

The genes are TRBV11-2 and TRBJ1-2; D is ambiguous. The CDR3 covers 11 residues. From germline, CDR1 is SGHAT and CDR2 FQNNGV. Trimming stripped 3 bases from V and 7 bases from J, with 6 bases between. The CDR3 nucleotides are TGTGCCAGCAGCTTGCGGGGTGGCTACACCTTC. Translated: CASSLRGGYTF. Together with reference TRBV11-2 and TRBJ1-2, the CDR3 gives the full variable domain: EAGVAQSPRYKIIEKRQSVAFWCNPISGHATLYWYQQILGQGPKLLIQFQNNGVVDDSQLPKDRFSAERLKGVDSTLKIQPAKLEDSAVYLCASSLRGGYTFGSGTRLTVV.

This chain connects TRBV6-2 or TRBV6-3 to TRBJ2-7, with 7 bases matching TRBD2. The CDR3 length is 14 residues. Germline V CDR1 and CDR2: MNHEY, SVGEGT. The junction had 5 bases not matched to a gene; V was cut back by 4 bases and J by 2 bases. The CDR3 sequence is CASSFASGPYEQYF. Here the CDR3 DNA reads TGTGCCAGCAGTTTCGCTAGCGGACCCTACGAGCAGTACTTC.

This clone was detected once. This chain links TRBV10-2 with TRBJ2-1; D gene unclear. Germline assignment: CDR1 WSHSY and CDR2 SAAADI. Trimming removed 3 bases at V and 2 bases at J, with 8 bases between. The CDR3 length is 14 residues. In DNA, the CDR3 is TGCGCCAGCAGTGACACTAATGCCTACAATGAGCAGTTCTTC. It encodes CASSDTNAYNEQFF.

The chain carries TRBV19 and TRBJ1-5, with 12 bases fitting TRBD1. Trimming at V came to 5 bases and at J to 6 bases, leaving 8 bases not matched to a gene. The CDR3 has 16 residues. Germline V gene lookup returns CDR1 LNHDA and CDR2 SQIVND (reference sequence). The CDR3 DNA reads as TGTGCCAGTAGTTTTCCGGGACAGGGGGCATTTCAGCCCCAGCATTTT. Protein sequence: CASSFPGQGAFQPQHF.

The V and J genes are TRBV5-1 and TRBJ2-5, with 13 bases identical to TRBD2. Trimming removed 4 bases from V and 5 bases from J; junction bases left unmatched: 5. This CDR3 contains 15 residues. Germline assignment: CDR1 SGHRS and CDR2 YFSETQ. The CDR3 region is CASSQGTSGIETQYF. CDR3 nucleotides: TGCGCCAGCAGCCAAGGGACTAGCGGGATCGAGACCCAGTACTTC.

Written as DNA, the CDR3 is TGTGCCAGCAGTTATTTGGCGGGGGGGCGAGAGACCCAGTACTTC. It translates to CASSYLAGGRETQYF. The rearrangement joins TRBV6-5 to TRBJ2-5; 9 bases map to TRBD2. CDR1 and CDR2 (germline): MNHEY, SVGAGI. Losses at the gene ends were 3 bases for V and 4 bases for J; bases not matched to a gene: 6. The CDR3 runs to 15 residues.

V is TRBV19 and J is TRBJ1-1; D gene ambiguous. Germline-derived CDR1 and CDR2 are LNHDA and SQIVND (reference sequence). The CDR3 totals 13 residues. The V and J ends lost 8 bases and 6 bases respectively, with 16 bases between them. Written as DNA, the CDR3 is TGTGCCAGTGCCGGGGAGGGCCTATCTGAAGCTTTCTTT. Translation gives CASAGEGLSEAFF.

The genes are TRBV4-1 and TRBJ2-1; D gene unclear. The CDR3 length is 15 residues. V was cut by 1 base and J by 0 bases, with 7 bases left in between. Germline CDR1 MGHRA, CDR2 YSYEKL. The CDR3 DNA reads as TGCGCCAGCAGCCAAGGGACCAGCTCCTACAATGAGCAGTTCTTC. It yields the protein CASSQGTSSYNEQFF.